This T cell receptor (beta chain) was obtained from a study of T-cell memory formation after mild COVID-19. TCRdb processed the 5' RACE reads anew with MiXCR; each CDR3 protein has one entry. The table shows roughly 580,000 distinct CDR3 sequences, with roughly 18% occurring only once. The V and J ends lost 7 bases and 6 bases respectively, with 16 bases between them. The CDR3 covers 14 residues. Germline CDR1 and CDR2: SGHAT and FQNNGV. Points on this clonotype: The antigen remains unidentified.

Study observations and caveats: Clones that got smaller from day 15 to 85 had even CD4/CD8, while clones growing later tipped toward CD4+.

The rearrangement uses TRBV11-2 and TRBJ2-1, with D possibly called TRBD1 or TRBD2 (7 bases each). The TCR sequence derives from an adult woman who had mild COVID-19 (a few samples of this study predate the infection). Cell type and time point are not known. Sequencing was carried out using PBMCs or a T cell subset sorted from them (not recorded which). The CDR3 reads CASINRGGRNEQFF. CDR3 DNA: TGTGCCAGCATCAACAGGGGAGGGCGCAATGAGCAGTTCTTC.